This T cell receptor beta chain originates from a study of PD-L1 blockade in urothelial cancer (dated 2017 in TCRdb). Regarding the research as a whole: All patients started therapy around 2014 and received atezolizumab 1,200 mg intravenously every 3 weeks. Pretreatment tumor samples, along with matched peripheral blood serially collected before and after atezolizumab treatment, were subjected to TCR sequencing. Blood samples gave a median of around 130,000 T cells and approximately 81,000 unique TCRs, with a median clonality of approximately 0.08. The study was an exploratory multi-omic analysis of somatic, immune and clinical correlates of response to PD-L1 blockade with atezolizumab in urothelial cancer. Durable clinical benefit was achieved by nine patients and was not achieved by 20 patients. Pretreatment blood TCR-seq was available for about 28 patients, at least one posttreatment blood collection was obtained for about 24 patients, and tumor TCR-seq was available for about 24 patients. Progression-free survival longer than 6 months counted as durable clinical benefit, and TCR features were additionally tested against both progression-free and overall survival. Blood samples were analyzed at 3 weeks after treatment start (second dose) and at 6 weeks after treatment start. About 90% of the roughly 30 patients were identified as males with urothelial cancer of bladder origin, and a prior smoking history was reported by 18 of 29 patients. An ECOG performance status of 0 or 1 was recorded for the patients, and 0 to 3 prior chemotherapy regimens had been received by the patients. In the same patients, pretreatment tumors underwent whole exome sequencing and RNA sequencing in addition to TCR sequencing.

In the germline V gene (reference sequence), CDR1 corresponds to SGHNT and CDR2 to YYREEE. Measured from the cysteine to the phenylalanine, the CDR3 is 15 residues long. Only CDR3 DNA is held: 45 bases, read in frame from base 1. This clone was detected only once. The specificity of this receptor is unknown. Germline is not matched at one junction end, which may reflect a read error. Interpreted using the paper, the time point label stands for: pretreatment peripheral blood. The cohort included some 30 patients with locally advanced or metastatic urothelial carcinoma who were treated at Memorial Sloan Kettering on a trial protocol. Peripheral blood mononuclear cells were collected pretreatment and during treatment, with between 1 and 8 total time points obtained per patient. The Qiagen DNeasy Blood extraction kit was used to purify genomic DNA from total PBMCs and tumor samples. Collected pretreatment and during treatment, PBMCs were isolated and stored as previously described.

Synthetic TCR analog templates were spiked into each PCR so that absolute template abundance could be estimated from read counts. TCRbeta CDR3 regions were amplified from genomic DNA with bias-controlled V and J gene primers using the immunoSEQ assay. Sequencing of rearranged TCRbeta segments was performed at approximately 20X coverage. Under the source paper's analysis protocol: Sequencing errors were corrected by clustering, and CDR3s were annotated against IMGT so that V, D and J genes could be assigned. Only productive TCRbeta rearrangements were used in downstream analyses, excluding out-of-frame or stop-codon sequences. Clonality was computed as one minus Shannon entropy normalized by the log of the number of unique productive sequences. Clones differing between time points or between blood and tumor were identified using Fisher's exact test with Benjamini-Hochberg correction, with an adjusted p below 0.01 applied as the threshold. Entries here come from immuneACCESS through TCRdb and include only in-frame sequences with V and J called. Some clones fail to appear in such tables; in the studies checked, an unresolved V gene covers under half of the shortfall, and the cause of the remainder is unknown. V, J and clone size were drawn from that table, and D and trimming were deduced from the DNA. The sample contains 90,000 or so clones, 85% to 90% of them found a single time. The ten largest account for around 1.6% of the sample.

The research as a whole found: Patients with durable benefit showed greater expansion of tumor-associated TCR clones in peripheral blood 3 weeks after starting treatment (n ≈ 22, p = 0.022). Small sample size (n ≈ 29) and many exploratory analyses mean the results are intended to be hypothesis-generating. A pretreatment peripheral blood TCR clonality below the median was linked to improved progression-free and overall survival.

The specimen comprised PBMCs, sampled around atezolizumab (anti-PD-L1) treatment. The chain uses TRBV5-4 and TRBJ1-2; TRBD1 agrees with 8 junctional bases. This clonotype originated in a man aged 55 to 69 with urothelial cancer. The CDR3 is CASSQDWTGMAGYTF. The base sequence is TGCGCCAGCAGCCAAGATTGGACAGGGATGGCTGGCTACACCTTC.